This TCR beta chain emerged from a study of cytomegalovirus exposure and HLA in healthy donors. Remarks on this clone: Its antigen is unidentified.

General study results and limits: Reports credit the classifier with highly specific, highly sensitive diagnosis of cytomegalovirus status. The authors confirmed in vitro that a few CMV-associated chains were specific for CMV antigens.

Generated by immunoSEQ multiplex PCR, the TCRdb table keeps only in-frame clones and is missing some. The sample carries 75,000 to 100,000 clones, 96% recorded once. The V segment lost 7 bases and the J segment 8 bases; nucleotides outside the gene matches: 13. The CDR3 sequence is 15 residues long. Per germline, CDR1 LNHDA and CDR2 SQIVND (reference sequence). The chain uses TRBV19 and TRBJ1-2; 10 bases agree with TRBD1. The origin of this receptor is a man younger than 35 in good health and CMV-seronegative. The sequenced sample was PBMCs. This CDR3 reads CASTARDRGSEGYTF. CDR3 DNA: TGTGCCAGTACCGCCCGGGACAGGGGCTCAGAAGGCTACACCTTC.